Listed here is a single TCR beta chain. Its antigen is not identified. The data were obtained in a study of identifying expanded T cells in peripheral blood. Repertoires were generated with immunoSEQ multiplex PCR, while TCRdb's copy carries only in-frame clones and drops some. The profile shows approximately 92,000 clones, approximately 85% of them singletons. Whole-study results and caveats: Across healthy donors, higher total template counts meant significantly greater approximately two-week count variance.

The CDR3 runs 13 residues. V was pared by 3 bases and J by 3 bases, with 6 bases between. Germline loops: CDR1 SGHTA, CDR2 FQGNSA. The sequencing input was blood. The TCR comes from a person between 18 and 75 years old in good health. The V and J genes are TRBV7-2 and TRBJ2-1; no firm D call. The CDR3 region has the DNA TGTGCCAGCAGCTTGGGCTACTACAATGAGCAGTTCTTC. Translating it yields CASSLGYYNEQFF. The variable domain in full, completed from reference TRBV7-2 and TRBJ2-1, reads GAGVSQSPSNKVTEKGKDVELRCDPISGHTALYWYRQSLGQGLEFLIYFQGNSAPDKSGLPSDRFSAERTGGSVSTLTIQRTQQEDSAVYLCASSLGYYNEQFFGPGTRLTVL.